This TCR beta chain was recorded in a study of regulatory T cells in long-lasting Graves disease. Germline V CDR1 and CDR2: SGHAT, FQNNGV. Trimming removed 5 bases at V and 5 bases at J, with 13 bases between. The CDR3 has 13 amino acids. Construction of the TCR library relied on RNA isolated from PBMCs. TCRdb reprocessed the reads via MiXCR and lists one record per CDR3 protein. The top ten clones hold approximately 13% of a sample with about 840 distinct CDR3 sequences, about 82% of them seen once. The rearrangement joins TRBV11-2 to TRBJ2-7, with D maybe TRBD2 (6 bases). The clonotype was recovered from a female donor with Graves disease. The material sequenced was peripheral blood mononuclear cells (PBMCs), taken with antithyroid drug treatment, in newly diagnosed or persistent Graves disease (not recorded which). CDR3 DNA sequence: TGTGCCAGCAGCCGGGCCGGAGGGGACGAGCAGTACTTC. Translating it yields CASSRAGGDEQYF.